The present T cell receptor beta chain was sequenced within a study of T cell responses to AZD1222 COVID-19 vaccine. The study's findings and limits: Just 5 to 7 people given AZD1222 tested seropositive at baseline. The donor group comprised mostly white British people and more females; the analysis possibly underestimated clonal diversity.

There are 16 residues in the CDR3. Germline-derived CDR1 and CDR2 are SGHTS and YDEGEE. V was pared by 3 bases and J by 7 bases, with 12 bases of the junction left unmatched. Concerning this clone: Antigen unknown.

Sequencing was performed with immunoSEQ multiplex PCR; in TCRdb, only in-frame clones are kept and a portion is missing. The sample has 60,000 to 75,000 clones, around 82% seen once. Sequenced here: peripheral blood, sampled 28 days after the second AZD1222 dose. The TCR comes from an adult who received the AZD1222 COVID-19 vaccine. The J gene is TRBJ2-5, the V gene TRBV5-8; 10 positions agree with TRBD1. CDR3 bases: TGTGCCAGCAGCTCCGGGACAGGGGATAGCATCTTGACCCAGTACTTC. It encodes CASSSGTGDSILTQYF.